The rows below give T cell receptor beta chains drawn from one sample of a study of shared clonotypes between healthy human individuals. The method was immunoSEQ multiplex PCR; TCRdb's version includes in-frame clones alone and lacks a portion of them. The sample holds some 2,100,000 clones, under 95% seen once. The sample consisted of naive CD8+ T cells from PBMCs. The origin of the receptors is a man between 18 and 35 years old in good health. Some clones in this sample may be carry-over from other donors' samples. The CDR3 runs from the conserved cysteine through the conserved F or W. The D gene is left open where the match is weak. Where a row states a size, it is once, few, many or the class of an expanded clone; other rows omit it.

DNA: TGTGCCAGTAGTATGTTTGGGACTCCTAGCAATGAGCAGTTCTTC
CDR3: CASSMFGTPSNEQFF
J: TRBJ2-1
size: NA
V: TRBV19
D: NA

DNA: TGTGCCAGCAGCTTAGCCTTGGGATGGGATGAAAAACTGTTTTTT
CDR3: CASSLALGWDEKLFF
J: TRBJ1-4
size: NA
V: TRBV7-9
D: NA

DNA: TGCGCCAGCAGCTTGGTCAACAATGAGCAGTTCTTC
CDR3: CASSLVNNEQFF
J: TRBJ2-1
size: NA
V: TRBV5-1
D: NA

DNA: TGCGCCAGCAGCTTGGAAGTCACAGGGAGGCAGTACTTC
CDR3: CASSLEVTGRQYF
J: TRBJ2-7
size: NA
V: TRBV5-1
D: NA

DNA: TGTGCCAGCAGCACCACCCAGGGTAGCGGGAGCTACGAGCAGTACTTC
CDR3: CASSTTQGSGSYEQYF
J: TRBJ2-7
size: NA
V: TRBV7-9
D: TRBD2

DNA: TGTGCCAGTAGTGCGGCAGCCCTTTTAGGCACCGGGGAGCTGTTTTTT
CDR3: CASSAAALLGTGELFF
J: TRBJ2-2
size: NA
V: TRBV19
D: NA

DNA: TGTGCCAGCAGTTTATCAGGGGAACCCTACGAGCAGTACTTC
CDR3: CASSLSGEPYEQYF
J: TRBJ2-7
size: NA
V: TRBV27
D: NA

DNA: TGCGCCAGCAGCCAGTTAGCGGGAGGGTGGTTCGAGCAGTACTTC
CDR3: CASSQLAGGWFEQYF
J: TRBJ2-7
size: NA
V: TRBV4-1
D: TRBD2

DNA: TGCGCCAGCAGCTTGAGACCGGGTCAGCCCCAGCATTTT
CDR3: CASSLRPGQPQHF
J: TRBJ1-5
size: NA
V: TRBV5-1
D: NA

DNA: TGCGCCAGCAGCCAAGACCCCCGGAGGGACGAGCAGTTCTTC
CDR3: CASSQDPRRDEQFF
J: TRBJ2-1
size: NA
V: TRBV4-1
D: NA

DNA: TGTGCCAGTAGTATCGCAGGCAGCACGAACACCGGGGAGCTGTTTTTT
CDR3: CASSIAGSTNTGELFF
J: TRBJ2-2
size: NA
V: TRBV19
D: NA

DNA: TGTGCCAGCAGCGCGCCGCTTAAGGGTCCCAAAAACATTCAGTACTTC
CDR3: CASSAPLKGPKNIQYF
J: TRBJ2-4
size: NA
V: TRBV9
D: NA

DNA: TGTGCCACCAGCAGAACCGACAGGGTCCACGAGCAGTACTTC
CDR3: CATSRTDRVHEQYF
J: TRBJ2-7
size: NA
V: TRBV15
D: TRBD1

DNA: TGTGCCAGCAGTTTATCCGACACCGGGGAGCTGTTTTTT
CDR3: CASSLSDTGELFF
J: TRBJ2-2
size: NA
V: TRBV27
D: NA

DNA: TGTGCCAGCAGCTTAGGCCTGAGGCCCACTGAAGCTTTCTTT
CDR3: CASSLGLRPTEAFF
J: TRBJ1-1
size: NA
V: TRBV13
D: NA

DNA: TGTGCCAGCAGCTCCTCGGTGAACACTGAAGCTTTCTTT
CDR3: CASSSSVNTEAFF
J: TRBJ1-1
size: few
V: TRBV27
D: NA